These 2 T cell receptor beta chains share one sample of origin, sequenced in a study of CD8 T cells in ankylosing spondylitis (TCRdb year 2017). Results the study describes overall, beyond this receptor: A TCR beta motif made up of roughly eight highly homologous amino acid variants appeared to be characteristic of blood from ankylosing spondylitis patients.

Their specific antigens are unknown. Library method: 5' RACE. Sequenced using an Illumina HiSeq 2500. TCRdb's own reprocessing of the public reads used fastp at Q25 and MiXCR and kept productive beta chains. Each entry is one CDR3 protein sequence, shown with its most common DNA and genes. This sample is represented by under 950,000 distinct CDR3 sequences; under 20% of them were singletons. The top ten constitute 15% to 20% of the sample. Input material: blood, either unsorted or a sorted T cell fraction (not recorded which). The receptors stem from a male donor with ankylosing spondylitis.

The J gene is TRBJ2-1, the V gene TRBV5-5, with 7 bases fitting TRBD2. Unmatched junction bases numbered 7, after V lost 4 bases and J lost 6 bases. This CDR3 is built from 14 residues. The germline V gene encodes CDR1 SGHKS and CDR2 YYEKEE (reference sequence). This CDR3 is CASSVGRTSNEQFF. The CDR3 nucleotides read TGTGCCAGCAGCGTCGGTAGGACTAGCAATGAGCAGTTCTTC.

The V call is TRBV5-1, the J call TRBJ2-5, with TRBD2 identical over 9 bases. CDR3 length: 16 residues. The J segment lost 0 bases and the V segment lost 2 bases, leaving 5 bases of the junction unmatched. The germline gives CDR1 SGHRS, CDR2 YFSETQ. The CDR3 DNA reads TGCGCCAGCAGCTTCTTTCCTAGCGGGAACCAAGAGACCCAGTACTTC. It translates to CASSFFPSGNQETQYF.